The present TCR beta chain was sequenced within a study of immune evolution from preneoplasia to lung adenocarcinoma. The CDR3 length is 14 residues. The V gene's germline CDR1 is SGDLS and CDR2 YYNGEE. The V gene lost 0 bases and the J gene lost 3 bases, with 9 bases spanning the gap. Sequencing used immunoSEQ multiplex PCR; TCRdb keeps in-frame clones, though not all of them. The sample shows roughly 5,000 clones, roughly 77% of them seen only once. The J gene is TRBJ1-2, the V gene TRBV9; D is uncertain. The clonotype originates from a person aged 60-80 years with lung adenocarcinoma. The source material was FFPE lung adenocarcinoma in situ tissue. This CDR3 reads CASSVEVLDYGYTF. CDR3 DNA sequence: TGTGCCAGCAGCGTAGAGGTCTTGGACTATGGCTACACCTTC.